One sample yielded the 18 T cell receptor beta chains listed below, sequenced in a study of T cells after yellow fever vaccination. MiXCR, run by TCRdb on the 5' RACE reads, gives a single entry per CDR3 protein. The table has approximately 600,000 distinct CDR3 sequences, approximately 13% seen once. The source was PBMCs, collected on the day of the yellow fever booster vaccination. The receptors originated from a young man who received the YFV17D yellow fever vaccine.

This clonotype occurred a few times. V and J are TRBV6-2 or TRBV6-3 and TRBJ2-2; no definite D call. The germline V gene has CDR1 MNHEY and CDR2 SVGEGT. Trimming cost V 6 bases and J 10 bases, with 9 bases left between them. CDR3 length: 11 amino acids. In nucleotides, the CDR3 is TGTGCCAGCAGCCTCGGCGTGGAGCTGTTTTTT. Translating it yields CASSLGVELFF.

Many counts were recorded for this clonotype. V usage is TRBV5-4 and J usage is TRBJ2-1, with D tentatively TRBD2 (5 bases). Trimming cost V 0 bases and J 4 bases, with 11 bases left between them. Looked up from germline, CDR1 is SGHNT and CDR2 is YYREEE (reference sequence). The CDR3 covers 15 residues. The CDR3 DNA follows: TGTGCCAGCAGCTTGGGTGAGGGTGGTTACAATGAGCAGTTCTTC. Translating it yields CASSLGEGGYNEQFF.

The genes are TRBV6-2 or TRBV6-3 and TRBJ2-7; 7 bases fit TRBD2. The CDR3 is 13 amino acids. Germline CDR1 is MNHEY and CDR2 is SVGEGT. Trimming removed 5 bases from V and 5 bases from J; junction bases left unmatched: 6. CDR3 residues: CASSPSGWNEQYF. CDR3 bases: TGTGCCAGCAGTCCTAGCGGCTGGAACGAGCAGTACTTC.

This clonotype occurred a few times. The V and J genes are TRBV10-2 and TRBJ1-1, with 9 bases matching TRBD1. Per germline, CDR1 WSHSY and CDR2 SAAADI. This CDR3 region has 14 residues. V gave up 6 bases and J gave up 5 bases; unmatched junction bases: 7. The CDR3 region has the DNA TGCGCCAGCAGGGATCGGGGACAGGGAACTGAAGCTTTCTTT. As protein: CASRDRGQGTEAFF.

The chain carries TRBV7-2 and TRBJ2-3; no clear D. Germline CDR1 is SGHTA and CDR2 is FQGNSA. The CDR3 contains 13 residues. The germline V and J ends were trimmed by 5 bases and 5 bases, with 11 bases remaining between them. CDR3 DNA: TGTGCCAGCAGCCCCCGTTGGGGAGATACGCAGTATTTT. It codes for CASSPRWGDTQYF.

This clonotype was observed a few times. The J gene is TRBJ2-3, the V gene TRBV20-1; 11 bases are shared with TRBD2. CDR1 is DFQATT and CDR2 is SNEGSKA in the germline V gene (reference sequence). CDR3 length: 15 residues. V shed 2 bases and J 4 bases; nucleotides not matched to a gene: 5. This CDR3 reads CSARTGTSGADTQYF. CDR3 nucleotides: TGCAGTGCTAGAACCGGGACTAGCGGTGCAGATACGCAGTATTTT.

This clonotype came up many times. The V and J genes are TRBV7-2 and TRBJ2-5; D is uncertain. Per germline, CDR1 SGHTA and CDR2 FQGNSA. CDR3 length: 14 residues. Trimming shortened V by 5 bases and J by 4 bases, and 14 bases separated the two germline ends. CDR3 loop: CASSPDGLSETQYF. DNA of the CDR3: TGTGCCAGCAGCCCAGACGGCCTGTCAGAGACCCAGTACTTC.

The rearrangement links TRBV19 to TRBJ2-7, with D perhaps matching TRBD1 (7 bases). The CDR3 is 14 amino acids. CDR1 is LNHDA, CDR2 SQIVND, per germline (reference sequence). Deletions cut 3 bases from V and 0 bases from J, with 9 bases between. CDR3 DNA sequence: TGTGCCAGTAGTATGCAGGGGGGCTCCTACGAGCAGTACTTC. Protein: CASSMQGGSYEQYF.

The sample holds many counts of this clonotype. This chain uses TRBV29-1 with TRBJ2-1; D unresolved. With 2 bases removed from V and 6 bases from J, the gap between germline ends came to 11 bases. Germline loops: CDR1 SQVTM, CDR2 ANQGSEA. This CDR3 region has 13 residues. CDR3 sequence reads: CSVERLHSNEQFF. Written as DNA, the CDR3 is TGCAGCGTTGAAAGGCTTCATTCCAATGAGCAGTTCTTC.

This clonotype was recorded at least ten times. The V gene is TRBV29-1, the J gene TRBJ2-3; 13 bases are a match to TRBD2. Trimming at V came to 3 bases and at J to 4 bases, leaving 7 bases not matched to a gene. Germline CDR1 reads SQVTM; CDR2 reads ANQGSEA. The CDR3 loop spans 16 amino acids. The CDR3 protein is CSVDQLAGGPSDTQYF. CDR3 in DNA: TGCAGCGTTGACCAACTAGCGGGAGGGCCTTCAGATACGCAGTATTTT.

CDR3 coding DNA: TGCAGTGCTAGAAGGTGGCCCCAAGAGACCCAGTACTTC. Translating gives CSARRWPQETQYF. The gene calls are TRBV20-1 and TRBJ2-5; D remains unclear. This CDR3 comprises 13 residues. Germline V gene data show CDR1 as DFQATT and CDR2 as SNEGSKA (reference sequence). Trimming cost V 2 bases and J 1 base, with 8 bases left between them.

This clonotype showed up many times. The DNA of the CDR3 is TGCGCCAGCAGCCAAGACACGGGGATACTCTACGAGCAGTACTTC. Protein product: CASSQDTGILYEQYF. V is TRBV4-3 and J is TRBJ2-7; TRBD2 might be the D (5 bases). There are 15 residues in the CDR3. With 0 bases removed from V and 3 bases from J, the gap between germline ends came to 12 bases. In germline, CDR1 is LGHNA, CDR2 YSLEER.

This rearrangement joins TRBV7-2 to TRBJ2-1; no definite D call. The CDR3 sequence is 15 residues long. Germline loops: CDR1 SGHTA, CDR2 FQGNSA. Trimming shortened V by 7 bases and J by 4 bases, and 17 bases separated the two germline ends. The CDR3 DNA reads as TGTGCCAGCACCACGGGCCGCGCGGAATACAATGAGCAGTTCTTC. This encodes CASTTGRAEYNEQFF.

The sample holds a few counts of this clonotype. This chain uses TRBV10-3 with TRBJ2-5; 10 nucleotides line up with TRBD2. Germline lookup yields CDR1 ENHRY and CDR2 SYGVKD. The J segment lost 4 bases and the V segment lost 7 bases, leaving 3 bases of the junction unmatched. CDR3 size: 13 residues. DNA of the CDR3: TGTGCCATCAAGGCTAGCGGGGGAGAGACCCAGTACTTC. This codes for CAIKASGGETQYF.

The genes are TRBV7-8 and TRBJ1-5; TRBD1 matches 9 bases. The length of the CDR3 is 15 residues. Germline CDR1 SGHVS, CDR2 FQNEAQ. V trimming: 5 bases; J trimming: 5 bases; junction bases outside the gene matches: 7. CDR3: CASSGDRVGDQPQHF. CDR3 nucleotide sequence: TGTGCCAGCAGCGGGGACAGGGTGGGGGATCAGCCCCAGCATTTT.

The chain recombines TRBV5-5 with TRBJ2-7; no clear D. CDR1 is SGHKS, CDR2 YYEKEE, per germline (reference sequence). The CDR3 runs to 15 residues. Trimming stripped 3 bases from V and 5 bases from J, with 18 bases between. The CDR3, as DNA: TGTGCCAGCAGCTCCCTATGGCGTGCGACCCACGAGCAGTACTTC. Amino acid sequence: CASSSLWRATHEQYF.

The chain employs TRBV12-3 or TRBV12-4 and TRBJ2-7; D gene uncertain. Trimming left V 3 bases short and J 5 bases short, with 11 bases between. The CDR3 spans 13 residues. The CDR3 DNA is TGTGCCAGCAGTTTGGGGTACCTGGACGAGCAGTACTTC. Protein product: CASSLGYLDEQYF.

This clonotype was seen a few times. The J gene is TRBJ1-5, the V gene TRBV9; D is unclear. CDR3 length: 15 residues. Germline lookup yields CDR1 SGDLS and CDR2 YYNGEE. V was pared by 4 bases and J by 7 bases, with 18 bases between. Here the CDR3 DNA reads TGTGCCAGCAGCCCCGGTGAATGGCGCGGGCAGCCCCAGCATTTT. It codes for CASSPGEWRGQPQHF.